Detailed here is one TCR delta chain. The mismatch at residue 4 between this DNA's translation and the TCRdb protein of a much larger clone likely reflects a read error; the protein shown is translated from the DNA. This specimen comes from a study of γδ T cells in repeated Plasmodium falciparum infection. Both TRG and TRD chains were sequenced from each sorted sample. TCRdb ran CATT on the multiplex PCR reads. The repertoire holds some 51,000 delta-chain clones, with around 2% as singletons. The sequence was collected from a pool of human donors (malaria-infected and uninfected, not separated). The sequenced sample was gamma-delta T cells from blood.

CDR3 sequence (DNA): TGTGCTCTTGAGGAAACTGCGGTTCGGAATGACCTAATCGTACTGGGGGATAATCACGATAAACTCATCTTT. Amino acids: CALEETAVRNDLIVLGDNHDKLIF. The chain links TRDV1 to TRDJ1; 11 bases line up with TRDD3. The J gene is not listed in TCRdb, so it was assigned here from a DNA match to germline. The CDR3 covers 24 residues. Germline V gene lookup returns CDR1 TSWWSYY and CDR2 QGS.